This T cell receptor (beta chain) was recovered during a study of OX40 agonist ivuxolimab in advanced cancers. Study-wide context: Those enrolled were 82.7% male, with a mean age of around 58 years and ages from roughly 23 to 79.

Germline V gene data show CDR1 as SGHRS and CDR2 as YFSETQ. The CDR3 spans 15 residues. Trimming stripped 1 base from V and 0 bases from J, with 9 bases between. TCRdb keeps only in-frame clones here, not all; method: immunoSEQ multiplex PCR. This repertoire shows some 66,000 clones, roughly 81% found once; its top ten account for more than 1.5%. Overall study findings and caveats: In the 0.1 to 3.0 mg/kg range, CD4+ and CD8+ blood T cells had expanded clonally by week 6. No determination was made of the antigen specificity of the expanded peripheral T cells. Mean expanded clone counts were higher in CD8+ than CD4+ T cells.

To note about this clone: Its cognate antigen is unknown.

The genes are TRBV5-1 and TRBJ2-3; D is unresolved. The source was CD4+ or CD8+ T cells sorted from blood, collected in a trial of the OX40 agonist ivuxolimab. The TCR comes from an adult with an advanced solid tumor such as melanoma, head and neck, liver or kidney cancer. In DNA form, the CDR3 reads TGCGCCAGCAGCTTGATAGCAGTTAGCACAGATACGCAGTATTTT. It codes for CASSLIAVSTDTQYF.